Here is one T cell receptor beta chain with its context. What it recognizes is unknown. Germline assignment: CDR1 MNHNS and CDR2 SASEGT. The CDR3 is 13 residues long. Trimming took 3 bases from V and 8 from J, leaving 10 bases between them. The PCR employed 60 Vbeta primers together with 13 Jbeta primers. Only in-frame clones appear in the TCRdb table, and some are missing; sequencing was by immunoSEQ multiplex PCR. This sample carries 110,000 to 150,000 clones, 75% of them seen once, and the ten largest clones take about 7%. These data come from a study of cytomegalovirus exposure and HLA in healthy donors. General study findings and limits: CMV serostatus was the sole immune exposure information available. Exclusion as indistinguishable affected some V segments, including TRBV6-2 and TRBV6-3.

Sequenced sample: PBMCs. The chain employs TRBV6-1 and TRBJ1-4; D is ambiguous. This clonotype was obtained from a man younger than 40 in good health and CMV-seronegative. This chain's CDR3 is CASSDLTGEKLFF. Written as DNA, the CDR3 is TGTGCCAGCAGTGACTTGACGGGAGAAAAACTGTTTTTT.